Given below is one TCR beta chain in context. There is no known antigen for this receptor. The input lacks base qualities; no much larger clone sits a single base away. Other DNA sequences in the sample encode the same CDR3. This entry is derived from a study of OX40 agonist ivuxolimab in advanced cancers. Regarding the research as a whole: Ivuxolimab was a fully human IgG2 agonistic monoclonal antibody targeting the costimulatory receptor OX40 (CD134). Intravenous ivuxolimab was administered to patients every 2 weeks at six dose levels: 0.01, 0.1, 0.3, 1.5, 3 and 10 mg/kg. Three dose-escalation patients achieved partial responses, one with hepatocellular carcinoma and two with cutaneous melanoma. Prior anti-PD-1, anti-PD-L1 or anti-CTLA-4 therapy was permitted, and checkpoint inhibitors had been received by under 50% of dose-escalation patients. The point of sequencing TCRbeta in the periphery was to test whether ivuxolimab changed TCR sequence diversity and drove clonal T-cell expansion. The paper reports the monotherapy dose-escalation portion (N = 52 patients) of the phase I ivuxolimab trial. Of the roughly 54 dose-escalation patients, hepatocellular carcinoma was present in about 20, melanoma in some 15, renal cell carcinoma in 9 and head and neck cancer in 9. In the dose-escalation cohort, approximately 80% of patients were male, and the mean age was roughly 60 years with a range of about 20 to 80.

The CDR3 has 14 amino acids, counting the end cysteine and phenylalanine. Of all the DNA, just the CDR3 is kept, 42 bases in frame from base 1. The germline ends are 12 bases apart after V is trimmed by 2 bases and J by 5 bases. The germline V gene gives CDR1 as MDHEN and CDR2 as SYDVKM. Broad study findings and their caveats: After ivuxolimab, more expanded clones were found on average in CD8+ T cells than in CD4+ T cells. Low levels of normalized T-cell clonal expansion were also seen in some patients who did not respond. In the 0.1-3.0 mg/kg groups, partial responders had among the lowest normalized peripheral clonal expansion, particularly in CD8+ T cells. At doses of 0.1 to 3.0 mg/kg, clonal expansion of both CD4+ and CD8+ T cells in blood was seen between baseline and week 6. Antigen specificity was not determined for the clonally expanded peripheral T cells.

The trial excluded patients who had a history of autoimmune disease or who were on systemic immunosuppression. Peripheral blood for TCR sequencing was drawn from every dose cohort at baseline, at cycle 4 day 1 and at cycle 7 day 1. Samples were obtained from an open-label, multicenter, first-in-human phase I dose-escalation trial of ivuxolimab. Adults with locally advanced or metastatic melanoma, renal cell, hepatocellular, or head and neck squamous cell carcinoma were enrolled in the trial. Before TCR sequencing, CD4+ and CD8+ T cells were separately sorted from peripheral blood. To sequence the TCRbeta CDR3 region, genomic DNA was isolated from the sorted cells. The immunoSEQ Assay was used to sequence the TCRbeta CDR3 regions. Imported from immuneACCESS, the table was reduced by TCRdb to in-frame sequences with V and J called. These copies leave out some clones; in studies compared against another copy, an unresolved V gene accounts for under half, and the cause of the remainder is not known. For this sample there are 55,000 to 70,000 clones; around nine tenths appear just once. Jointly, the top ten make up 1.3% of the sample.

Here the sequenced sample was CD4+ or CD8+ T cells sorted from blood, taken in a trial of the OX40 agonist ivuxolimab. This sequence was found in an adult with an advanced solid tumor such as melanoma, head and neck, liver or kidney cancer. The chain is encoded by TRBV28 joined to TRBJ2-5; the D region may be TRBD1 or TRBD2, each matching 6 bases equally. Here is the DNA: TGTGCCAGCAGTTTAACGGGGGCGCGGGAGACCCAGTACTTC. The resulting protein is CASSLTGARETQYF. The variable domain in full, with residues beyond the CDR3 obtained from the reference TRBV28 and TRBJ2-5 genes, is DVKVTQSSRYLVKRTGEKVFLECVQDMDHENMFWYRQDPGLGLRLIYFSYDVKMKEKGDIPEGYSVSREKKERFSLILESASTNQTSMYLCASSLTGARETQYFGPGTRLLVL.